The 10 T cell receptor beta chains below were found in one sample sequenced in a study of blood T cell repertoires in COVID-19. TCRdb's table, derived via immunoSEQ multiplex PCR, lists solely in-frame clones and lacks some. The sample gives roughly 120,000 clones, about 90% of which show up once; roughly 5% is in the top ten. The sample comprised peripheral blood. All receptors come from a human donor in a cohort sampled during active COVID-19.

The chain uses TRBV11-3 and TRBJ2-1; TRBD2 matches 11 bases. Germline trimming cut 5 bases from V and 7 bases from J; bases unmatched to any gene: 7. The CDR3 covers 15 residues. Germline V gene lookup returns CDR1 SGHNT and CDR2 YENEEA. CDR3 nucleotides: TGTGCCAGCAGCCCGAGACTAGCGGGAAGGAATGAGCAGTTCTTC. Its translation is CASSPRLAGRNEQFF.

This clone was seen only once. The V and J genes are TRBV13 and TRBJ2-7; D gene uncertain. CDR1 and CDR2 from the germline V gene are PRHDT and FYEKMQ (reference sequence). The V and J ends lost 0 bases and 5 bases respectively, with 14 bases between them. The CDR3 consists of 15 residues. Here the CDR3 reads CASSLGTEYGDEQYF. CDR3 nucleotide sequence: TGTGCCAGCAGCTTAGGCACGGAGTACGGCGACGAGCAGTACTTC.

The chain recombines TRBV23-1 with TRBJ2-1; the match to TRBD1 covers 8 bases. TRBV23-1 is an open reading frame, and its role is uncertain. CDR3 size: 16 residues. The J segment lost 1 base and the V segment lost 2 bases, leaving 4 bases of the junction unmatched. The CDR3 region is CASSQGQGVSYNEQFF. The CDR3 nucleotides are TGCGCCAGCAGTCAAGGACAGGGAGTTTCCTACAATGAGCAGTTCTTC.

The CDR3 protein is CASSSLGQDYEQYF. The CDR3 region has the DNA TGTGCCAGCAGTAGCCTAGGACAGGACTACGAGCAGTACTTC. The chain uses TRBV6-5 and TRBJ2-7, with TRBD1 matching 7 bases. Per germline, CDR1 MNHEY and CDR2 SVGAGI. The CDR3 extends over 14 amino acids. The trim removed 5 bases at V and 3 bases at J, leaving 7 bases unmatched.

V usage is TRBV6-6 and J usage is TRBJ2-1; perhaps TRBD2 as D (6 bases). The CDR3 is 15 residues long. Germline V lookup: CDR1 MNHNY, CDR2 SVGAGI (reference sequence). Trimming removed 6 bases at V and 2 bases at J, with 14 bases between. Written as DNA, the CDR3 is TGTGCCAGCAGCCCAGGACTAATCACCTACAATGAGCAGTTCTTC. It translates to CASSPGLITYNEQFF.

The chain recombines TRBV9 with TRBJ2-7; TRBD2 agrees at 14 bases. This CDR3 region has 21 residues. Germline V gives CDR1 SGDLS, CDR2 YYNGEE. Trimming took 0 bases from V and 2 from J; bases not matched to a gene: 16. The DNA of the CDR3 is TGTGCCAGCAGCGTAGTGGCTAGGTGGTGGGGACTAGCGGGGGTAACCTACGAGCAGTACTTC. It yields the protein CASSVVARWWGLAGVTYEQYF.

The CDR3 DNA follows: TGTGCCAGCAGTTGGGACAGGGGTACCGGGGAGCTGTTTTTT. Translated: CASSWDRGTGELFF. This chain links TRBV6-2 or TRBV6-3 with TRBJ2-2, with TRBD1 identical over 10 bases. From germline, CDR1 is MNHEY and CDR2 SVGEGT. The CDR3 extends over 14 amino acids. V gave up 4 bases and J gave up 5 bases; unmatched junction bases: 1.

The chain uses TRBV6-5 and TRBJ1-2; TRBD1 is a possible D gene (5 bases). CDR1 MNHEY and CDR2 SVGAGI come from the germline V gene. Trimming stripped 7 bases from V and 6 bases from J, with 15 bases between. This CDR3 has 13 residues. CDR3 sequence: CASTLEGLDGYTF. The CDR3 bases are TGTGCCAGCACCCTCGAGGGACTCGATGGCTACACCTTC.

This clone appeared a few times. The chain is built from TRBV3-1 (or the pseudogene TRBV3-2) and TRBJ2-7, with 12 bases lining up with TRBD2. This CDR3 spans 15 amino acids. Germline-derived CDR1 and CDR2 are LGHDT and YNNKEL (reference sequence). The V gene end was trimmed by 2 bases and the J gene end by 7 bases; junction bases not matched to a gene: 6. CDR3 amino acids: CASSQTSGGPREQYF. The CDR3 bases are TGTGCCAGCAGCCAAACTAGCGGGGGGCCGCGAGAGCAGTACTTC.

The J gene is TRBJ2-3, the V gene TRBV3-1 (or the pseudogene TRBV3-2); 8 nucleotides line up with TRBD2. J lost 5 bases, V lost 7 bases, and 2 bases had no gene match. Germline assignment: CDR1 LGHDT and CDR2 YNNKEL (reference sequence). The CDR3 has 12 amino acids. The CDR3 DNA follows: TGTGCCAGCACCGGGGGGGGAGATACGCAGTATTTT. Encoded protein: CASTGGGDTQYF.